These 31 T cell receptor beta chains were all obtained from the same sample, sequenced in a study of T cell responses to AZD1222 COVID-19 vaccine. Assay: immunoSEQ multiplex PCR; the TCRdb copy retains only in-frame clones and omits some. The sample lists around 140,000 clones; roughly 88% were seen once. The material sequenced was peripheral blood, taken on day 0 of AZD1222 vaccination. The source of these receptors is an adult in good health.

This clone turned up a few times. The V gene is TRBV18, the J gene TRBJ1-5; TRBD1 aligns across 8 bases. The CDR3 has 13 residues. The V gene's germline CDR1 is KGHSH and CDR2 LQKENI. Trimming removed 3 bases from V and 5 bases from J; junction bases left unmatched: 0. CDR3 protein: CASSPTGDQPQHF. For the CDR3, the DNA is TGTGCCAGCTCACCGACAGGGGATCAGCCCCAGCATTTT.

The CDR3 sequence: CSATGGSREGTQYF. The CDR3 DNA is TGCAGCGCCACCGGAGGAAGTCGGGAAGGTACGCAGTATTTT. The chain uses TRBV29-1 and TRBJ2-3, with D perhaps TRBD2 (5 bases). The germline gives CDR1 SQVTM, CDR2 ANQGSEA. V was clipped by 7 bases and J by 8 bases, with 22 bases between them. CDR3 size: 14 residues.

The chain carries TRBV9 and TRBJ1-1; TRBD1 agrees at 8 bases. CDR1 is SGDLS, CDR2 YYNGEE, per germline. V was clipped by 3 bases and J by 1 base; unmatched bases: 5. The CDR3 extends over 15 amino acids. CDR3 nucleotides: TGTGCCAGCAGCGAAGGACAGGGCGGGAACACTGAAGCTTTCTTT. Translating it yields CASSEGQGGNTEAFF. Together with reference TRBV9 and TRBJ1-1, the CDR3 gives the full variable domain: DSGVTQTPKHLITATGQRVTLRCSPRSGDLSVYWYQQSLDQGLQFLIQYYNGEERAKGNILERFSAQQFPDLHSELNLSSLELGDSALYFCASSEGQGGNTEAFFGQGTRLTVV.

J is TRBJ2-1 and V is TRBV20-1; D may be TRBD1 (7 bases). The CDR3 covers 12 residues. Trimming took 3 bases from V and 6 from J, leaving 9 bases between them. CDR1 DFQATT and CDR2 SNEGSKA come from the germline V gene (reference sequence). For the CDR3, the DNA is TGCAGTGCTAGTCAGGGGGGCAATGAGCAGTTCTTC. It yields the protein CSASQGGNEQFF.

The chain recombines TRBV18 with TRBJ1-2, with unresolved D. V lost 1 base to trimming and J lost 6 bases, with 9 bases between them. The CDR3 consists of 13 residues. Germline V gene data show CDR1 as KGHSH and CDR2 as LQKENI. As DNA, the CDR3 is TGTGCCAGCTCACCACGGAAAGAAGATGGCTACACCTTC. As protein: CASSPRKEDGYTF. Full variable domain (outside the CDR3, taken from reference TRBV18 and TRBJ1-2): NAGVMQNPRHLVRRRGQEARLRCSPMKGHSHVYWYRQLPEEGLKFMVYLQKENIIDESGMPKERFSAEFPKEGPSILRIQQVVRGDSAAYFCASSPRKEDGYTFGSGTRLTVV.

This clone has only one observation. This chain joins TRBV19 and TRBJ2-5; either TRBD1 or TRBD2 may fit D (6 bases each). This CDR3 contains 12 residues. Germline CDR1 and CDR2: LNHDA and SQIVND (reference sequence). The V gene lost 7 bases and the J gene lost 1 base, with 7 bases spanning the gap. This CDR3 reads CASKGGQETQYF. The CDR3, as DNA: TGTGCCAGTAAGGGGGGCCAAGAGACCCAGTACTTC. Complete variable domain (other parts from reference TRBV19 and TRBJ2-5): DGGITQSPKYLFRKEGQNVTLSCEQNLNHDAMYWYRQDPGQGLRLIYYSQIVNDFQKGDIAEGYSVSREKKESFPLTVTSAQKNPTAFYLCASKGGQETQYFGPGTRLLVL.

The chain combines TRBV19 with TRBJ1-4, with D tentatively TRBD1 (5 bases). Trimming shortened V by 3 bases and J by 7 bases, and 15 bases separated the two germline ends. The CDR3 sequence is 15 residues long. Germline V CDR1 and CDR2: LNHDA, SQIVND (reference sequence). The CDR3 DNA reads TGTGCCAGTAGTATCCTTGACGGACAACCTGAAAAACTGTTTTTT. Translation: CASSILDGQPEKLFF.

Written as DNA, the CDR3 is TGTGCCAGCAGTGCTGGACCTTCCGATGGGGAGACCCAGTACTTC. Translated: CASSAGPSDGETQYF. This chain links TRBV2 with TRBJ2-5; D gene uncertain. This CDR3 is 15 amino acids long. The germline V and J ends were trimmed by 4 bases and 5 bases, with 17 bases remaining between them. Germline V gene sequence: CDR1 SNHLY, CDR2 FYNNEI.

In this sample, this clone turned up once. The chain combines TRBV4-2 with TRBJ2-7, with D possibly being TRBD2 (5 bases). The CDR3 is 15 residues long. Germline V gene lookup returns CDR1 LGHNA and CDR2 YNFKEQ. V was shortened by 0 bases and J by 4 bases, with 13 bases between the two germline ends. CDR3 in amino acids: CASSQESGILYEQYF. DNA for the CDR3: TGTGCCAGCAGCCAAGAGTCGGGGATCTTATACGAGCAGTACTTC.

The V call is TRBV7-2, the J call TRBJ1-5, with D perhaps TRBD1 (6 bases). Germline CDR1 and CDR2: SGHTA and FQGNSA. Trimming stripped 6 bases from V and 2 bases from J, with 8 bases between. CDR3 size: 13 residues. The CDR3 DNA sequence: TGTGCCAGCAGTAGGGGGGGCAATCAGCCCCAGCATTTT. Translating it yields CASSRGGNQPQHF.

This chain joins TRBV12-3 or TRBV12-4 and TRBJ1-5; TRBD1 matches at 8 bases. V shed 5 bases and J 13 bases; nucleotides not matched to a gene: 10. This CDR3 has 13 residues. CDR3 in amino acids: CASSHGTTGGQHF. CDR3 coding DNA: TGTGCCAGCAGTCACGGGACCACAGGGGGTCAGCATTTT.

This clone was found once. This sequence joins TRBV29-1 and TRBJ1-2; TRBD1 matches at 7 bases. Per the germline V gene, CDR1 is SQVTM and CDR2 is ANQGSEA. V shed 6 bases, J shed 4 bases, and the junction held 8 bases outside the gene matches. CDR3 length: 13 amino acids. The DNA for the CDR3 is TGCAGCGTAGCAGGGGGAATAGGCTATGGCTACACCTTC. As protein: CSVAGGIGYGYTF.

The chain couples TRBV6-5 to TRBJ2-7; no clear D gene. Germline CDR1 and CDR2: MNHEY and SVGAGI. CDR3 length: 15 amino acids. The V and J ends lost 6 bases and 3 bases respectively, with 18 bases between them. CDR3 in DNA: TGTGCCAGCAGCCTCAGCTCAACGGCAGGCTACGAGCAGTACTTC. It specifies CASSLSSTAGYEQYF.

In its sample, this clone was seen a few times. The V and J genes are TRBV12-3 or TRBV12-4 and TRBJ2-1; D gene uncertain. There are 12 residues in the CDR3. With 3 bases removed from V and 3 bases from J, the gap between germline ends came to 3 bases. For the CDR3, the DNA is TGTGCCAGCAGTTTGGACTACAATGAGCAGTTCTTC. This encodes CASSLDYNEQFF.

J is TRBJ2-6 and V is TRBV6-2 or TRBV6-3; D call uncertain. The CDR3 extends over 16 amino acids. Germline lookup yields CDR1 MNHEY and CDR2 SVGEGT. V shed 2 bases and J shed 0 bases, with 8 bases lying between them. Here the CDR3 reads CASSYGVYSGANVLTF. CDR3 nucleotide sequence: TGTGCCAGCAGTTACGGAGTTTACTCTGGGGCCAACGTCCTGACTTTC.

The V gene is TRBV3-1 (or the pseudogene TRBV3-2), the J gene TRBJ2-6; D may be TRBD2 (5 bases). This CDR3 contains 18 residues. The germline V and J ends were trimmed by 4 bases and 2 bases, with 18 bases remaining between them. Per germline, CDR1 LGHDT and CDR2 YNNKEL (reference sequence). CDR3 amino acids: CASSPRLNPTTGANVLTF. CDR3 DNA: TGTGCCAGCAGCCCAAGACTAAATCCGACGACTGGGGCCAACGTCCTGACTTTC.

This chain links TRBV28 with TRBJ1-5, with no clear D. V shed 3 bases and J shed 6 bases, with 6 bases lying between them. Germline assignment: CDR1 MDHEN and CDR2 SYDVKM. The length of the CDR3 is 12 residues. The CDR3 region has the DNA TGTGCCAGCAGTTTTTTTGGTCAGCCCCAGCATTTT. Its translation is CASSFFGQPQHF. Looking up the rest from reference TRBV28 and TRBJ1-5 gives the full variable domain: DVKVTQSSRYLVKRTGEKVFLECVQDMDHENMFWYRQDPGLGLRLIYFSYDVKMKEKGDIPEGYSVSREKKERFSLILESASTNQTSMYLCASSFFGQPQHFGDGTRLSIL.

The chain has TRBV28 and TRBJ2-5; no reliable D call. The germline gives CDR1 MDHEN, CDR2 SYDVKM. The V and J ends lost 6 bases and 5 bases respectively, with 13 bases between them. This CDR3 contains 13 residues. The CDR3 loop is CASRLPVDETQYF. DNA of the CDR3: TGTGCCAGCAGACTCCCAGTAGATGAGACCCAGTACTTC.

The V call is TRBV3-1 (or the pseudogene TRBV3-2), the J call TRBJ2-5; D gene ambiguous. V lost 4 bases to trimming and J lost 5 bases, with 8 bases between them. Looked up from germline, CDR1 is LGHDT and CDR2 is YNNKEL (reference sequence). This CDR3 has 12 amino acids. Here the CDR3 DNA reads TGTGCCAGCAGCCCGAGTGGGGAGACCCAGTACTTC. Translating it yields CASSPSGETQYF.

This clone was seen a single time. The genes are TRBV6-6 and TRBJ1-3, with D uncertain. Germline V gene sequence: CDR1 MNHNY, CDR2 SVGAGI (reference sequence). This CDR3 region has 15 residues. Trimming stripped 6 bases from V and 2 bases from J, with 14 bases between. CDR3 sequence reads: CASRAPSVAGNTIYF. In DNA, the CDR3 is TGTGCCAGCAGGGCCCCCAGTGTGGCTGGAAACACCATATATTTT.

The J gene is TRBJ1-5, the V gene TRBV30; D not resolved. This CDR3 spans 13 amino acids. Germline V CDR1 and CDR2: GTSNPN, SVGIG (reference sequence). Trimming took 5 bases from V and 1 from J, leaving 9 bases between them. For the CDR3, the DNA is TGTGCCTGGGCCGTCATGAGCAATCAGCCCCAGCATTTT. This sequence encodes CAWAVMSNQPQHF.

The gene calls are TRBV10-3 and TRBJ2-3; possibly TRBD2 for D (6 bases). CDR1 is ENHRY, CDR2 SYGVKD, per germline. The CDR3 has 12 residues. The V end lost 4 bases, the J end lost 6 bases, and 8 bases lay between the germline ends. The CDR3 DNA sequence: TGTGCCATCAGTGGGAGCGGGGATACGCAGTATTTT. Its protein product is CAISGSGDTQYF.

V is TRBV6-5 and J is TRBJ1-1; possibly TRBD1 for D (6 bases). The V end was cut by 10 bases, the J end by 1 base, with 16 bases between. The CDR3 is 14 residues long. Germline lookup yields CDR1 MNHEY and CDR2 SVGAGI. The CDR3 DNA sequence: TGTGCCAATCGCGCAGGGGCCCCGAACACTGAAGCTTTCTTT. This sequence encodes CANRAGAPNTEAFF.

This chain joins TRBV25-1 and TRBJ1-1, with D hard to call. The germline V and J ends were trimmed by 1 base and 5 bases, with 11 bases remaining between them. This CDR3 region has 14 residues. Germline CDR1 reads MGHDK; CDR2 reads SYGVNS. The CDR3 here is CASSESERGTEAFF. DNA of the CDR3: TGTGCCAGCAGTGAATCCGAACGTGGAACTGAAGCTTTCTTT.

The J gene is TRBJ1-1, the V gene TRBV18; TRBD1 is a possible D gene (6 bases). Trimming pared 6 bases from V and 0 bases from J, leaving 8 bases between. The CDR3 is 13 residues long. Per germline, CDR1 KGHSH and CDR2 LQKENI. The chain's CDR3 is CASSDSMNTEAFF. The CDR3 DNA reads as TGTGCCAGCTCGGACAGCATGAACACTGAAGCTTTCTTT. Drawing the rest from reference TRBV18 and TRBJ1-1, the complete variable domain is NAGVMQNPRHLVRRRGQEARLRCSPMKGHSHVYWYRQLPEEGLKFMVYLQKENIIDESGMPKERFSAEFPKEGPSILRIQQVVRGDSAAYFCASSDSMNTEAFFGQGTRLTVV.

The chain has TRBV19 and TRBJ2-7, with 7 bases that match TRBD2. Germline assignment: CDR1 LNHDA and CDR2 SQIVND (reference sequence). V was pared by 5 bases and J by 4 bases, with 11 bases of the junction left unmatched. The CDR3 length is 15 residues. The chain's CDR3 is CASSPRTGLGYEQYF. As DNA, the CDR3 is TGTGCCAGTAGTCCCCGGACTGGACTAGGGTACGAGCAGTACTTC.

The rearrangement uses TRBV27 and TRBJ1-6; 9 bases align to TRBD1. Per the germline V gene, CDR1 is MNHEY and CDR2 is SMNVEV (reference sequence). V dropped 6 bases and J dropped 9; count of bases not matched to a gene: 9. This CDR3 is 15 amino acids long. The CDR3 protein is CASRSGQGNFSPLHF. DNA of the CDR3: TGTGCCAGCAGATCCGGACAGGGGAATTTTTCACCCCTCCACTTT.

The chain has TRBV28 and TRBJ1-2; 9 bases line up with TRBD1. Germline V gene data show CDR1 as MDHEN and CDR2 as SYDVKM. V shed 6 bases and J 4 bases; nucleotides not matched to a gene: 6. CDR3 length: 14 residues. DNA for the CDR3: TGTGCCAGCAGGTACCGGGACAGGGTCTATGGCTACACCTTC. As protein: CASRYRDRVYGYTF.

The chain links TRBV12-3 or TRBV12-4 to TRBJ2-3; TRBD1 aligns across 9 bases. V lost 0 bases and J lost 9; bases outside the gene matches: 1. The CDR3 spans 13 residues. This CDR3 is CASSLAGTGTQYF. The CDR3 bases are TGTGCCAGCAGTTTAGCCGGGACAGGGACGCAGTATTTT.

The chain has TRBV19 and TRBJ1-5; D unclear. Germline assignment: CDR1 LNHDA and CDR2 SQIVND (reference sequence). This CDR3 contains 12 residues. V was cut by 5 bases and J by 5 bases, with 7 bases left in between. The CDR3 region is CASSRADQPQHF. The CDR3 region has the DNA TGTGCCAGTAGTCGGGCAGATCAGCCCCAGCATTTT.

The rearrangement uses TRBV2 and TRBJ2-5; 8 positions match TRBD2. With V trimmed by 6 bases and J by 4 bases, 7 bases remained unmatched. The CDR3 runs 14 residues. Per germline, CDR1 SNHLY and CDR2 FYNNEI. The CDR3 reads CASSRTSRGETQYF. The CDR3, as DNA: TGTGCCAGCAGCAGGACTAGCAGGGGAGAGACCCAGTACTTC.